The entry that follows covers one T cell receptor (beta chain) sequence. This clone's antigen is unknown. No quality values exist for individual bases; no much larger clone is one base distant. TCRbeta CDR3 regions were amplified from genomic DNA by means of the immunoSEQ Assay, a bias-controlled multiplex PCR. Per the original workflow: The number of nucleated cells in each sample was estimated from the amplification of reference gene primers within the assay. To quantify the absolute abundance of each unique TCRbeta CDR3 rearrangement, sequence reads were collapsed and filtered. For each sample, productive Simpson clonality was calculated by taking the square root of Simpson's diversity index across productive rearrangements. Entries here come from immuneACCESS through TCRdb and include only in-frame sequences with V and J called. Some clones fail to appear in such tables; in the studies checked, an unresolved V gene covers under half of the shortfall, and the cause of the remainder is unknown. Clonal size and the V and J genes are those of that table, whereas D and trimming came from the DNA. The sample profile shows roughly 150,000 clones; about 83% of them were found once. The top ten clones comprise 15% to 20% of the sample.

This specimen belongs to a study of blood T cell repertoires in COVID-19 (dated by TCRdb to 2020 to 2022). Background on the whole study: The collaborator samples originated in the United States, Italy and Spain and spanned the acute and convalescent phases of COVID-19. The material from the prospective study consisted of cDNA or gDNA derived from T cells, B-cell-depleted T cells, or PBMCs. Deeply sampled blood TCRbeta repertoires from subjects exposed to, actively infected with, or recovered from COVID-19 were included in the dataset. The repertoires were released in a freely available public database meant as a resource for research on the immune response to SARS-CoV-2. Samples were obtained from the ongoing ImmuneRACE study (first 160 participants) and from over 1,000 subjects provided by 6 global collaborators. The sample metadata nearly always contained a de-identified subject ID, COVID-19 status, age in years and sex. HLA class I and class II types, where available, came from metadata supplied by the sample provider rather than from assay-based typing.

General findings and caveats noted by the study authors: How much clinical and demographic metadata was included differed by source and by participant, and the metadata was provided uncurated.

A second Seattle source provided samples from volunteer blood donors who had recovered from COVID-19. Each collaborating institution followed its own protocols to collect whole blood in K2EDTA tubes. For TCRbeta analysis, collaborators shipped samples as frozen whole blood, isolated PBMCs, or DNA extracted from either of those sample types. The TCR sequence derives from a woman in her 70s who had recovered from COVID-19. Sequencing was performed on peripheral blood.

The nucleotide sequence reads TGCAGTGCTAGTCCCCCCCTCCCCGGGACAGGGGGTGAAAAACTGTTTTTT. Translated, this is CSASPPLPGTGGEKLFF. Rearrangement joined TRBV20-1 to TRBJ1-4, and TRBD1 matches 11 of the central bases. For this chain, trimming is 3 bases at the V end and 7 bases at the J end, and the number of junction bases without a gene match is 13. Spanning cysteine to phenylalanine, the CDR3 consists of 17 amino acids. The CDR3 DNA has 51 bases and is translated from base 1. The germline V gene (reference sequence) supplies CDR1 DFQATT and CDR2 SNEGSKA.